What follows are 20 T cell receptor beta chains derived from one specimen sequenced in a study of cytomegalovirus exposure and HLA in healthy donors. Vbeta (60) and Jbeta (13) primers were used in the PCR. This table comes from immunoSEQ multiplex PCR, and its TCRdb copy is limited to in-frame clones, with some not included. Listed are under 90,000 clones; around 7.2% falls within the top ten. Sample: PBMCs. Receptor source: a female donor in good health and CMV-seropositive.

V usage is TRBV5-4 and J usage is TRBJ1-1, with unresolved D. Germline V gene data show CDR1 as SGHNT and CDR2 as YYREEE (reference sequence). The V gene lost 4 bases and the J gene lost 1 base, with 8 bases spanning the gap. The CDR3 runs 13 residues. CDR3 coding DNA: TGTGCCAGCAGCGTGGGCGGGAACACTGAAGCTTTCTTT. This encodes CASSVGGNTEAFF.

This CDR3 reads CASSPLPGGPYNEQFF. The CDR3 DNA is TGTGCCAGCTCACCACTTCCAGGGGGGCCCTACAATGAGCAGTTCTTC. The V and J genes are TRBV18 and TRBJ2-1; a possible D gene is TRBD1 (7 bases). V lost 1 base and J lost 2, with 12 bases in between. The CDR3 is 16 residues long. CDR1 KGHSH and CDR2 LQKENI come from the germline V gene.

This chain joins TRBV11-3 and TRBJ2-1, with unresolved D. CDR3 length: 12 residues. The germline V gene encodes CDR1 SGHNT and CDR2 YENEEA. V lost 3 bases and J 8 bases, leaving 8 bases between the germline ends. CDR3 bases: TGTGCCAGCAGCTTTGACAACCATGAGCAGTTCTTC. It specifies CASSFDNHEQFF.

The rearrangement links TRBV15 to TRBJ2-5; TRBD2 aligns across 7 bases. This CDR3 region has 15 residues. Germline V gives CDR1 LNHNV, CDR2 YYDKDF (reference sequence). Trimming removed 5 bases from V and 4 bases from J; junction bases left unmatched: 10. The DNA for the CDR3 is TGTGCCACCAGCGAGGGCTCGACTAGCATAGAGACCCAGTACTTC. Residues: CATSEGSTSIETQYF.

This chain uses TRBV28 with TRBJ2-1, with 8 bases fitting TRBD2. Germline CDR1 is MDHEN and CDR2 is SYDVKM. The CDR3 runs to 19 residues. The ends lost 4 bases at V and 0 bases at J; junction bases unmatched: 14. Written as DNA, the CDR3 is TGTGCCAGCAGTTCCCTCGGGGGACGGGGGGGGAGCTCCTACAATGAGCAGTTCTTC. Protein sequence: CASSSLGGRGGSSYNEQFF.

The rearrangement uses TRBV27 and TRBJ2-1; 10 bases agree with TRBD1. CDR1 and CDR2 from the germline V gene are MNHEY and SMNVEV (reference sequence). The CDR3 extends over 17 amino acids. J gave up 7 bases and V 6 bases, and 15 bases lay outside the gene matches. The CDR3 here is CASSPLTGTGDGNEQFF. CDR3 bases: TGTGCCAGCAGCCCCCTTACCGGGACAGGGGATGGGAATGAGCAGTTCTTC.

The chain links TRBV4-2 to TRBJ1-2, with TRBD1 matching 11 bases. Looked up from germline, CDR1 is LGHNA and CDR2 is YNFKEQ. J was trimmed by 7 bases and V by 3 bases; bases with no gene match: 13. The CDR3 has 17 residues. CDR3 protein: CASSHSGTGGPFGGYTF. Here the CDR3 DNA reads TGTGCCAGCAGCCATTCCGGGACAGGGGGACCCTTTGGTGGCTACACCTTC.

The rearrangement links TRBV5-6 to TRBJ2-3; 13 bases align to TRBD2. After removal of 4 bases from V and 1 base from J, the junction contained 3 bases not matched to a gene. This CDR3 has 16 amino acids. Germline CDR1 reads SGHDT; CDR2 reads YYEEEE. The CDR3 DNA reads TGTGCCAGCAGCGGACTAGCGGGAGCTGGCACAGATACGCAGTATTTT. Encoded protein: CASSGLAGAGTDTQYF. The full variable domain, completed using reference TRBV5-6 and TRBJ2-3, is DAGVTQSPTHLIKTRGQQVTLRCSPKSGHDTVSWYQQALGQGPQFIFQYYEEEERQRGNFPDRFSGHQFPNYSSELNVNALLLGDSALYLCASSGLAGAGTDTQYFGPGTRLTVL.

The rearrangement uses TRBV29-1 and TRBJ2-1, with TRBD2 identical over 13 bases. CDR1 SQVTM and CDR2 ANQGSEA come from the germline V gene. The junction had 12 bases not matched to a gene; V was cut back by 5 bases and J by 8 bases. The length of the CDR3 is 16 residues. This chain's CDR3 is CSVKGLAGEGSYEQFF. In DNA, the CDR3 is TGCAGCGTTAAAGGACTAGCGGGAGAAGGAAGCTATGAGCAGTTCTTC.

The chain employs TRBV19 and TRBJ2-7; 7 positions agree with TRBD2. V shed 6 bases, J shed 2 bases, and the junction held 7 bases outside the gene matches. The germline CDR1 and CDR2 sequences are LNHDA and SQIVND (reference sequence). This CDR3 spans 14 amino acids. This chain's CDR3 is CASSLSGLPYEQYF. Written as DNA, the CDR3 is TGTGCCAGTAGCCTTAGCGGGCTCCCCTACGAGCAGTACTTC.

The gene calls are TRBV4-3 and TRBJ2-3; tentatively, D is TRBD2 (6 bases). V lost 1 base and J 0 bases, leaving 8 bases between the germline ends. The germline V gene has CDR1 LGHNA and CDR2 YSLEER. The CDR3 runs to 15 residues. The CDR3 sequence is CASSQGLGSTDTQYF. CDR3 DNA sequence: TGCGCCAGCAGCCAAGGACTAGGAAGCACAGATACGCAGTATTTT.

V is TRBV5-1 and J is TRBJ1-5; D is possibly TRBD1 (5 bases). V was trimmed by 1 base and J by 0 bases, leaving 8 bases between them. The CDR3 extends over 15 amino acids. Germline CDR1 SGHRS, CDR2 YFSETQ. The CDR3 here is CASSLQGLSNQPQHF. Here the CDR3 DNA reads TGCGCCAGCAGCTTGCAGGGCCTTAGCAATCAGCCCCAGCATTTT.

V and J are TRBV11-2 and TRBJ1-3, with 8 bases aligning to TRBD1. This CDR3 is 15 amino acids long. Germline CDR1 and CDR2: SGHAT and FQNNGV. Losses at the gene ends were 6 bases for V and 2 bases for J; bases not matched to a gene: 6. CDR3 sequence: CASSQTGEAGNTIYF. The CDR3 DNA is TGTGCCAGCAGTCAGACAGGGGAAGCTGGAAACACCATATATTTT.

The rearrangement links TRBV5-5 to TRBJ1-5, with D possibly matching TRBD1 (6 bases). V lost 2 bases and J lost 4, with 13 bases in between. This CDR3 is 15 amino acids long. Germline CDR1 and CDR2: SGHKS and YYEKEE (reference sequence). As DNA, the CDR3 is TGTGCCAGCAGCTTAGCTGGGGGCCGGAATCAGCCCCAGCATTTT. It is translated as CASSLAGGRNQPQHF.

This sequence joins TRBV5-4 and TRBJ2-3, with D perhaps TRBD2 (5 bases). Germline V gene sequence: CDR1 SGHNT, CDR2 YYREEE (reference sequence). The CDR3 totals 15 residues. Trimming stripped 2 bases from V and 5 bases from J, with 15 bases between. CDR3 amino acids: CASSFVGTEGDTQYF. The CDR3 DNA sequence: TGTGCCAGCAGCTTTGTTGGTACAGAGGGAGATACGCAGTATTTT.

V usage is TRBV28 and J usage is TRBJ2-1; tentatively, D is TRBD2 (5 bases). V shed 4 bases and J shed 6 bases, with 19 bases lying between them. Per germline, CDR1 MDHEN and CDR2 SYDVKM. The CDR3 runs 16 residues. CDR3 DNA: TGTGCCAGCAGTTATATTTTGGCTAGCAAATCCAATGAGCAGTTCTTC. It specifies CASSYILASKSNEQFF.

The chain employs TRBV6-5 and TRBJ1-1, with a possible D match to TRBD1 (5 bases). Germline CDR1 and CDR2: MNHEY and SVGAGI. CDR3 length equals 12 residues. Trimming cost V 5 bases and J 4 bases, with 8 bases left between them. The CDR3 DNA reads TGTGCCAGCAGTATGGGGGGCACTGAAGCTTTCTTT. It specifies CASSMGGTEAFF.

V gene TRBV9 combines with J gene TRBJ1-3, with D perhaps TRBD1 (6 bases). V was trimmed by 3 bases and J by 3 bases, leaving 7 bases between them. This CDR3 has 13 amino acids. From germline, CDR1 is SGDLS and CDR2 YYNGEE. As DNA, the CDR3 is TGTGCCAGCAGCGCGACAGGTGGAAACACCATATATTTT. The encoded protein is CASSATGGNTIYF.

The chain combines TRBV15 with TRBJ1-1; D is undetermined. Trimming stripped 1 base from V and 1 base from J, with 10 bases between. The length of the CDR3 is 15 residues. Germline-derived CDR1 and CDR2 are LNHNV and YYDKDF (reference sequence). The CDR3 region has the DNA TGTGCCACCAGCAGAGTTGGGCAGCCGAACACTGAAGCTTTCTTT. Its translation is CATSRVGQPNTEAFF. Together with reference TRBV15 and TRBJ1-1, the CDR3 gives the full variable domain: DAMVIQNPRYQVTQFGKPVTLSCSQTLNHNVMYWYQQKSSQAPKLLFHYYDKDFNNEADTPDNFQSRRPNTSFCFLDIRSPGLGDTAMYLCATSRVGQPNTEAFFGQGTRLTVV.

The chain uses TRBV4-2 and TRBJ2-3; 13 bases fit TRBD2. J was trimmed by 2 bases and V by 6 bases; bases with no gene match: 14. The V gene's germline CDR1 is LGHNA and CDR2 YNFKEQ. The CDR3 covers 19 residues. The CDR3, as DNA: TGTGCCAGCAGTAACTTAAGGCTCGGGACTAGCGGGGTCACAGATACGCAGTATTTT. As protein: CASSNLRLGTSGVTDTQYF.